Listed below are T cell receptor beta chains from one sample, sequenced in a study of T-cell reconstitution after alpha-beta-depleted transplantation in children. TCRdb reanalysed the PCR reads using MiXCR and keeps one entry per CDR3 protein. Of 700,000 to 950,000 distinct CDR3 sequences in the sample, 16% were seen once. The specimen comprised PBMCs, mostly from graft donor cells, sampled 360 days after TCRalphabeta/CD19-depleted stem cell transplant. Receptors originate from a male patient between 10 and 17 years old who had a stem cell transplant for acute lymphoblastic leukemia, so the T cells may come from the graft donor. Each CDR3 is given with its conserved first and last residue. The D gene is left open where the match is weak. Expanded clones get a size class; other rows say once, few or many, or leave the size out.

TGTGCCAGTAGCGGAGCAGGACAGGGCTACGAGCAGTACTTC	CASSGAGQGYEQYF	TRBD1	14	TRBV19	TRBJ2-7	few
TGTGCCAGCAGTCAGGGGAGTGGCTATGGCTACACCTTC	CASSQGSGYGYTF	.	13	TRBV12-3/TRBV12-4	TRBJ1-2	many
TGTGCCAGCAGTATGGCAAGTCGGAACTATGGCTACACCTTC	CASSMASRNYGYTF	.	14	TRBV6-1	TRBJ1-2	.
TGCAGTGCTAGGGGTCCTTCTCTTACCTACGAGCAGTACTTC	CSARGPSLTYEQYF	.	14	TRBV20-1	TRBJ2-7	.
TGTGCCAGCGCCGAACTCTCCTACGAGCAGTACTTC	CASAELSYEQYF	.	12	TRBV2	TRBJ2-7	.
TGTGCCAGCAGTGAACAGTTCTACGAGCAGTACTTC	CASSEQFYEQYF	.	12	TRBV2	TRBJ2-7	.
TGCGCCAGCAGCCTAGAGGGGGTCGGCACTGAAGCTTTCTTT	CASSLEGVGTEAFF	.	14	TRBV4-1	TRBJ1-1	many
TGTGCCAGCAGCCGATATCTAGCGGAGGGGTACGAGCAGTACTTC	CASSRYLAEGYEQYF	TRBD2	15	TRBV7-2	TRBJ2-7	.
TGTGCCAGCGCCACCGGGACTAGCGGGAGGAATGAGCAGTTCTTC	CASATGTSGRNEQFF	TRBD2	15	TRBV27	TRBJ2-1	.
TGTGCCACCCGGACTAGCGGTCCTGGAGGTACGCAGTATTTT	CATRTSGPGGTQYF	TRBD2	14	TRBV15	TRBJ2-3	.
TGCGCCAGCAGCTTCTCCGGGGGGCACAATGAGCAGTTCTTC	CASSFSGGHNEQFF	.	14	TRBV5-1	TRBJ2-1	.
TGCAGTGCCCGACAGGGGGCAAGCACTGAAGCTTTCTTT	CSARQGASTEAFF	TRBD1	13	TRBV20-1	TRBJ1-1	.
TGTGCCAGCAGTTTCCACGGACTAGCGGGAGGGCCGGATGAGACCCAGTACTTC	CASSFHGLAGGPDETQYF	TRBD2	18	TRBV28	TRBJ2-5	few
TGCAGCGTCCCCGGGACACACGGCATTCAGTACTTC	CSVPGTHGIQYF	.	12	TRBV29-1	TRBJ2-4	.
TGTGCCAGCAGCGCGACAGGTCTGGGAGCTTTCTTT	CASSATGLGAFF	.	12	TRBV7-3	TRBJ1-1	few
TGCGCCAGCAGCCGTCTCCTTCCGGGACTAGCAGGCGAGCAGTACTTC	CASSRLLPGLAGEQYF	TRBD2	16	TRBV5-1	TRBJ2-7	.
TGCGCCAGCAGCTTAGCCTCGACCGGTTTACGCGGGGCCTTGAACACTGAAGCTTTCTTT	CASSLASTGLRGALNTEAFF	.	20	TRBV5-1	TRBJ1-1	.
TGCGCCAGCAGCCAAGGGCGTCTCGAAAAACTGTTTTTT	CASSQGRLEKLFF	.	13	TRBV4-1	TRBJ1-4	few
TGTGCCAGCAGCTTAGTTCCAACTAATGAAAAACTGTTTTTT	CASSLVPTNEKLFF	.	14	TRBV7-9	TRBJ1-4	few
TGTGCCAGCTCACCAGCGGGACTAGTAGGCTACGAGCAGTACTTC	CASSPAGLVGYEQYF	TRBD2	15	TRBV18	TRBJ2-7	many
TGTGCCAGCAGCTTAGCAGGCGGGATCTCCTACAATGAGCAGTTCTTC	CASSLAGGISYNEQFF	.	16	TRBV7-8	TRBJ2-1	few
TGCGCCAGCAGCTTGGCCAATTCCGATGAGCAGTTCTTC	CASSLANSDEQFF	.	13	TRBV5-1	TRBJ2-1	few
TGTGCCAGCAGCGTAGGGGGGCAGGTATGGGAGACCGGGGAGCTGTTTTTT	CASSVGGQVWETGELFF	.	17	TRBV9	TRBJ2-2	.
TGCAGTGCTTTCAACCGCGGGACAGGGGAAAACATTCAGTACTTC	CSAFNRGTGENIQYF	TRBD1	15	TRBV20-1	TRBJ2-4	.
TGTGCCAGCAGTTTAGTAACTAGCGGAGGCGGGTACAATGAGCAGTTCTTC	CASSLVTSGGGYNEQFF	TRBD2	17	TRBV12-3/TRBV12-4	TRBJ2-1	.
TGCAGCGTGTCCGGGGTGAAAATAGCCAAAAACATTCAGTACTTC	CSVSGVKIAKNIQYF	.	15	TRBV29-1	TRBJ2-4	.
TGTGCCAGCAGTGGGGGGACCGTTTTCCTATCAGATACGCAGTATTTT	CASSGGTVFLSDTQYF	.	16	TRBV12-3/TRBV12-4	TRBJ2-3	few
TGTGCCAGCAGCTTAGATCCGGTGTACCCGCAGTATTTT	CASSLDPVYPQYF	.	13	TRBV11-3	TRBJ2-3	.
TGCAGTGCACGCCTGGCAGGGGGGAACACCGGGGAGCTGTTTTTT	CSARLAGGNTGELFF	TRBD1	15	TRBV20-1	TRBJ2-2	.
TGTGCCAGCAGCCGGAGGACAGGCCACGAGCAGTACTTC	CASSRRTGHEQYF	TRBD1	13	TRBV12-3/TRBV12-4	TRBJ2-7	few
TGTGCCAGCAGCGTAATAGGCGGGAGAGGCTACACCTTC	CASSVIGGRGYTF	.	13	TRBV9	TRBJ1-2	.
TGTGCCAGCAGCCAAAGGAAAGGCTCCTACAATGAGCAGTTCTTC	CASSQRKGSYNEQFF	.	15	TRBV7-2	TRBJ2-1	many
TGCAGTGCTAGATTCAAAGACTCGGGGTGGCCCTACGAGCAGTACTTC	CSARFKDSGWPYEQYF	.	16	TRBV20-1	TRBJ2-7	few
TGTGCCAGCAGCCCCATCAGACCCCCTGTAAACATTCAGTACTTC	CASSPIRPPVNIQYF	.	15	TRBV11-2	TRBJ2-4	.
TGCGCCAGCAGCCAGCTACTAGCGGGGGGGGAAAACATTCAGTACTTC	CASSQLLAGGENIQYF	TRBD2	16	TRBV4-1	TRBJ2-4	few
TGTGCCAGCTCACCCCTTGTGTGGGACGAGCAGTTCTTC	CASSPLVWDEQFF	.	13	TRBV18	TRBJ2-1	.
TGTGCCAGCTTAGGTACAGGGTTAGGCGCCTATGGCTACACCTTC	CASLGTGLGAYGYTF	.	15	TRBV25-1	TRBJ1-2	few
TGTGCCAGCAGCTTACAGTTCGGGGATGGCTACACCTTC	CASSLQFGDGYTF	.	13	TRBV7-2	TRBJ1-2	.
TGCAGTGCTAGAATGCCCGGCAGGGGGGCTTTCTTT	CSARMPGRGAFF	TRBD1	12	TRBV20-1	TRBJ1-1	.
TGTGCCAGCAGTTATCCAGGGGGCGCAGAGCAGTACTTC	CASSYPGGAEQYF	TRBD1	13	TRBV11-3	TRBJ2-7	many
TGCGCCAGCAGCTCACCAGGGGGCGCGGCCCAAGAGACCCAGTACTTC	CASSSPGGAAQETQYF	TRBD1	16	TRBV5-1	TRBJ2-5	once
TGCAGTGCTAGAATGGCGGGGGGCTCCTACGAGCAGTACTTC	CSARMAGGSYEQYF	TRBD2	14	TRBV20-1	TRBJ2-7	.
TGTGCCAGCAGTGACTCGATCTTACCGAACACCGGGGAGCTGTTTTTT	CASSDSILPNTGELFF	.	16	TRBV6-4	TRBJ2-2	.
TGCGCCAGCAGCCCCTCTAAAATCGAACAGACGGGCTACGAGCAGTACTTC	CASSPSKIEQTGYEQYF	.	17	TRBV5-1	TRBJ2-7	.
TGTGCCAGCAGATCTAGCGACCAAGATACGCAGTATTTT	CASRSSDQDTQYF	.	13	TRBV12-3/TRBV12-4	TRBJ2-3	.
TGTGCCAGCATCTGGGGTGGTCAGCCCCAGCATTTT	CASIWGGQPQHF	.	12	TRBV7-9	TRBJ1-5	.
TGCAGTGCTAGAGACCGACTAGCGGGAGGGCACGAGCAGTTCTTC	CSARDRLAGGHEQFF	TRBD2	15	TRBV20-1	TRBJ2-1	few